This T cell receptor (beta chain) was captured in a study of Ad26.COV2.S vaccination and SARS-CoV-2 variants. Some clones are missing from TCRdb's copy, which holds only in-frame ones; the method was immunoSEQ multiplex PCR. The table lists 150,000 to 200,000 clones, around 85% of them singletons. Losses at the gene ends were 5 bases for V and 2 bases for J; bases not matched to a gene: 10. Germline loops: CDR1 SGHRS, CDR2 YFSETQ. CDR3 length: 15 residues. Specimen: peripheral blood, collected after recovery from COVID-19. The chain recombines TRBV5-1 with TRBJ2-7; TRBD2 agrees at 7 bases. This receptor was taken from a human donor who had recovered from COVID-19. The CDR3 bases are TGCGCCAGCAGGGCGGGCGGGAGTCCTACCTACGAGCAGTACTTC. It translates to CASRAGGSPTYEQYF.